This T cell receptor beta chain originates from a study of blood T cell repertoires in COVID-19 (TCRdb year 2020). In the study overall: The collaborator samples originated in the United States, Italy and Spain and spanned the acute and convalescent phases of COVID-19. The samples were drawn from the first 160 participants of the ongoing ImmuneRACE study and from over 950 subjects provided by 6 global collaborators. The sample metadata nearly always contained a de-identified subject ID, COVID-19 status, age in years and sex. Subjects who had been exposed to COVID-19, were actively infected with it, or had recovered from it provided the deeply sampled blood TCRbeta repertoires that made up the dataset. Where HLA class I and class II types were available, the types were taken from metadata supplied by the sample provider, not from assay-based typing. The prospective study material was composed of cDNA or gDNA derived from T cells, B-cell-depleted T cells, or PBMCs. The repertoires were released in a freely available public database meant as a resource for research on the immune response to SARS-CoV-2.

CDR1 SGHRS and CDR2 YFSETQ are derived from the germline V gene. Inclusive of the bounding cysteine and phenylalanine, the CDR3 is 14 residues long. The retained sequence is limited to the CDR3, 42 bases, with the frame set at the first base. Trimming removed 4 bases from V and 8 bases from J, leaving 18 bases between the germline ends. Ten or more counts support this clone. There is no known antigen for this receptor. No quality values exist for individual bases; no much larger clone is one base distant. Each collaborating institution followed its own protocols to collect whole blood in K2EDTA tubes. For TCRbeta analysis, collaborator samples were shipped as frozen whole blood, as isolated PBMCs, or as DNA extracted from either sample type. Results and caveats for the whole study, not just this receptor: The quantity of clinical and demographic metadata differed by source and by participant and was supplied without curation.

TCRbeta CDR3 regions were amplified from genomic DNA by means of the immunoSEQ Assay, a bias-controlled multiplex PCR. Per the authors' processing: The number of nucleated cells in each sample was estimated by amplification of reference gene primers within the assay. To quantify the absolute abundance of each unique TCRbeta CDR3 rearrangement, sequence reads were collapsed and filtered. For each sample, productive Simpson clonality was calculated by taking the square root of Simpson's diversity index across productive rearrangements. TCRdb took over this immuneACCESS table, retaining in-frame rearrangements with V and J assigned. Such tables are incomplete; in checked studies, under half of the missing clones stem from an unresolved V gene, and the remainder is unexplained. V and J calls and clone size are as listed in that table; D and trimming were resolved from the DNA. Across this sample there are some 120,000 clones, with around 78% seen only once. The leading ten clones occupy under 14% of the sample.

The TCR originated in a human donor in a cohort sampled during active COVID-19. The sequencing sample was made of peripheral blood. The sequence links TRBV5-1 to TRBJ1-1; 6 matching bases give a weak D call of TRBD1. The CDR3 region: CASSSIEGHQEAFF. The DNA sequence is TGCGCCAGCAGCAGCATCGAGGGACACCAGGAAGCTTTCTTT.